The entry below describes one TCR beta chain. What it binds is unknown. This sample was taken from a study of radiotherapy plus CTLA-4 blockade in lung cancer. V lost 0 bases to trimming and J lost 4 bases; unmatched junction nucleotides: 6. Per germline, CDR1 SGHAT and CDR2 FQNNGV. This CDR3 spans 15 amino acids. Study-level findings and limits: TCR clones from tumors expanded in blood after radiotherapy plus ipilimumab.

Assay used: immunoSEQ multiplex PCR; TCRdb lists only in-frame clones, some missing. The sample includes some 43,000 clones, 82% of them seen just once. The TCR sequence derives from a human donor with non-small cell lung cancer who had stable disease on radiotherapy plus ipilimumab. The rearrangement links TRBV11-2 to TRBJ2-7; 7 nucleotides match TRBD2. The source was peripheral blood, collected from a patient treated with radiotherapy plus ipilimumab. The CDR3 coding sequence is TGTGCCAGCAGCTTAGAGGTGGCTAGCGGATACGAGCAGTACTTC. This translates into CASSLEVASGYEQYF.